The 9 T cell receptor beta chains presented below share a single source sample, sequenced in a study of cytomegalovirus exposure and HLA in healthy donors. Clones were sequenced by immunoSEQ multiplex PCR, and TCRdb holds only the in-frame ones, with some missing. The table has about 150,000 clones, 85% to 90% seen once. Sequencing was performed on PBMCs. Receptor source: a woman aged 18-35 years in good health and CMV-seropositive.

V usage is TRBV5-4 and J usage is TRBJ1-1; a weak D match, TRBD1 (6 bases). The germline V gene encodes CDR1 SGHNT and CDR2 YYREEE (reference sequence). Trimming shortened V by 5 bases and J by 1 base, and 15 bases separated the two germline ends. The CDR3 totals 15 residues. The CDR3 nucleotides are TGTGCCAGCAGAATAACAGGGACCGAGAACACTGAAGCTTTCTTT. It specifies CASRITGTENTEAFF. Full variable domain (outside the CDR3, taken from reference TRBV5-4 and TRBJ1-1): ETGVTQSPTHLIKTRGQQVTLRCSSQSGHNTVSWYQQALGQGPQFIFQYYREEENGRGNFPPRFSGLQFPNYSSELNVNALELDDSALYLCASRITGTENTEAFFGQGTRLTVV.

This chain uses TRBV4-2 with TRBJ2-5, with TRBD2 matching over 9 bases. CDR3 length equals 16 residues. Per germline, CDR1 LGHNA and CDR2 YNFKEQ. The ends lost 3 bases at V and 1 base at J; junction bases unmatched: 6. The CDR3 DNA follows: TGTGCCAGCAGCCATGGGACTAGCAGTCCCCAAGAGACCCAGTACTTC. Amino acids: CASSHGTSSPQETQYF.

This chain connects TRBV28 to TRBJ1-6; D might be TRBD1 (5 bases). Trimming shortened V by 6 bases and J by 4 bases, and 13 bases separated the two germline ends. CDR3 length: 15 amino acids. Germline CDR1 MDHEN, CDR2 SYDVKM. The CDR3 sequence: CASRGGGDYNSPLHF. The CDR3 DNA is TGTGCCAGCAGGGGGGGAGGGGATTATAATTCACCCCTCCACTTT. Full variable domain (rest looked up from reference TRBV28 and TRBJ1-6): DVKVTQSSRYLVKRTGEKVFLECVQDMDHENMFWYRQDPGLGLRLIYFSYDVKMKEKGDIPEGYSVSREKKERFSLILESASTNQTSMYLCASRGGGDYNSPLHFGNGTRLTVT.

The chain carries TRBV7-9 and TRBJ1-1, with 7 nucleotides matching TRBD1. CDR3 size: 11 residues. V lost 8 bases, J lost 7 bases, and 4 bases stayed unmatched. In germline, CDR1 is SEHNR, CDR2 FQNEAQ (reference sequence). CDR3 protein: CASSGGNEAFF. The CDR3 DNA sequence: TGTGCCAGCTCAGGGGGAAATGAAGCTTTCTTT.

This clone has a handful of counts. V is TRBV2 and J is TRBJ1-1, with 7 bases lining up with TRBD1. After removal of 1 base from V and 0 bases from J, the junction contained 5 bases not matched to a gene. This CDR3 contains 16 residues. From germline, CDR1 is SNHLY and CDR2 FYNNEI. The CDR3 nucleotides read TGTGCCAGCAGTGAAGGGGCAGGGGGACTGAACACTGAAGCTTTCTTT. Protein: CASSEGAGGLNTEAFF. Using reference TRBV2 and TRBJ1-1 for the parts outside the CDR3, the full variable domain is EPEVTQTPSHQVTQMGQEVILRCVPISNHLYFYWYRQILGQKVEFLVSFYNNEISEKSEIFDDQFSVERPDGSNFTLKIRSTKLEDSAMYFCASSEGAGGLNTEAFFGQGTRLTVV.

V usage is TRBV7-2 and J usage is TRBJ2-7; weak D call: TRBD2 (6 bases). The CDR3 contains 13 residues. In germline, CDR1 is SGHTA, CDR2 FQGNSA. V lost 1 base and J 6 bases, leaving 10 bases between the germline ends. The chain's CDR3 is CASSLVGLGEQYF. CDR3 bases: TGTGCCAGCAGCTTAGTGGGACTTGGCGAGCAGTACTTC. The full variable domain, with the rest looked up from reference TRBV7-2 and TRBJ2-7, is GAGVSQSPSNKVTEKGKDVELRCDPISGHTALYWYRQSLGQGLEFLIYFQGNSAPDKSGLPSDRFSAERTGGSVSTLTIQRTQQEDSAVYLCASSLVGLGEQYFGPGTRLTVT.

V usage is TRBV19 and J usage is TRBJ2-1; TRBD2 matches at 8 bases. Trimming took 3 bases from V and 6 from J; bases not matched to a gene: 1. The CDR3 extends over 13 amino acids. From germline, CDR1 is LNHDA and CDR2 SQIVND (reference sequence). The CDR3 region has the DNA TGTGCCAGTAGTATGGGGACTAGCAATGAGCAGTTCTTC. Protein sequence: CASSMGTSNEQFF.

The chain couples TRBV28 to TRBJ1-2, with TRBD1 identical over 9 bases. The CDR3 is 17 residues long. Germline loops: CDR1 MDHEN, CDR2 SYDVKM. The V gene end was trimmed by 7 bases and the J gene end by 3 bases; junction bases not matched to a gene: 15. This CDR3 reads CASTLGTGSGWDYGYTF. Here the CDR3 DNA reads TGTGCCAGCACCTTAGGGACAGGGTCTGGGTGGGACTATGGCTACACCTTC.

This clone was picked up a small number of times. CDR3 coding DNA: TGTGCCAGCAGCCCCGGGTCTCCGCAGTACTTC. This codes for CASSPGSPQYF. This chain links TRBV7-8 with TRBJ2-7; no definite D call. The V gene's germline CDR1 is SGHVS and CDR2 FQNEAQ. This CDR3 comprises 11 residues. V lost 5 bases, J lost 9 bases, and 11 bases lay in between.